These T cell receptor beta chains were read from a single sample in a study of shared clonotypes between healthy human individuals. Assay used: immunoSEQ multiplex PCR; TCRdb lists only in-frame clones, some missing. Of roughly 2,000,000 clones in the sample, 93% are singletons; the top ten hold more than 1.5%. Sequencing input: naive CD8+ T cells from PBMCs. Receptor source: a man aged 18 to 29 in good health. Some clones in this sample may be carry-over from other donors' samples. Both conserved end residues are part of each CDR3. D genes are given only for firm matches. Part of the rows lack a size; the others show once, few, many or a class for expanded clones.

D gene: TRBD1; J gene: TRBJ2-6; clone size: .; V gene: TRBV7-6; CDR3 DNA: TGTGCCAGCAGCCCCGGACAGGGGTCTCCTGGGGCCAACGTCCTGACTTTC; CDR3 protein: CASSPGQGSPGANVLTF
D gene: .; J gene: TRBJ1-1; clone size: .; V gene: TRBV19; CDR3 DNA: TGTGCCAGTAGACCCCTGGGCTTAAGGACGAACACTGAAGCTTTCTTT; CDR3 protein: CASRPLGLRTNTEAFF
D gene: TRBD1; J gene: TRBJ2-5; clone size: .; V gene: TRBV9; CDR3 DNA: TGTGCCAGCAGCGAGACAGGGGCCCCAGAGACCCAGTACTTC; CDR3 protein: CASSETGAPETQYF
D gene: .; J gene: TRBJ2-7; clone size: once; V gene: TRBV28; CDR3 DNA: TGTGCCAGCAGTTTATCCCTCCTTGGGTACTCCTACGAGCAGTACTTC; CDR3 protein: CASSLSLLGYSYEQYF
D gene: .; J gene: TRBJ1-2; clone size: few; V gene: TRBV7-9; CDR3 DNA: TGTGCCAGCAGCTTAGCGGGGCCCGCGGGAATTGGCTACACCTTC; CDR3 protein: CASSLAGPAGIGYTF
D gene: .; J gene: TRBJ1-2; clone size: .; V gene: TRBV27; CDR3 DNA: TGTGCCAGCAGTTTATCGTTCCAGGGGCAATATGGCTACACCTTC; CDR3 protein: CASSLSFQGQYGYTF
D gene: .; J gene: TRBJ1-1; clone size: .; V gene: TRBV28; CDR3 DNA: TGTGCCAGCAGTTTATCTAGCAACACTGAAGCTTTCTTT; CDR3 protein: CASSLSSNTEAFF
D gene: TRBD1; J gene: TRBJ2-3; clone size: once; V gene: TRBV19; CDR3 DNA: TGTGCCAGTAGTAGACAGGGGGACAGCACAGATACGCAGTATTTT; CDR3 protein: CASSRQGDSTDTQYF
D gene: TRBD2; J gene: TRBJ2-1; clone size: .; V gene: TRBV2; CDR3 DNA: TGTGCCAGCAGTGAAAGACTAGCGGTCCCCTACAATGAGCAGTTCTTC; CDR3 protein: CASSERLAVPYNEQFF
D gene: .; J gene: TRBJ2-7; clone size: .; V gene: TRBV5-4; CDR3 DNA: TGTGCCACCTCGGGACCAAATTTCGAGCAGTACTTC; CDR3 protein: CATSGPNFEQYF
D gene: TRBD2; J gene: TRBJ2-3; clone size: .; V gene: TRBV29-1; CDR3 DNA: TGCAGCGTTGAAGTTCCACTAGCGGGAGGGCCGGTAGATACGCAGTATTTT; CDR3 protein: CSVEVPLAGGPVDTQYF
D gene: .; J gene: TRBJ2-6; clone size: .; V gene: TRBV27; CDR3 DNA: TGTGCCAGCAGTCCGTTTTCTTCTGGGGCCAACGTCCTGACTTTC; CDR3 protein: CASSPFSSGANVLTF
D gene: .; J gene: TRBJ2-7; clone size: .; V gene: TRBV27; CDR3 DNA: TGTGCCAGCAGTTCCCGGGACATTGCCTACGAGCAGTACTTC; CDR3 protein: CASSSRDIAYEQYF
D gene: TRBD2; J gene: TRBJ2-7; clone size: .; V gene: TRBV9; CDR3 DNA: TGTGCCAGCAGCGTAGACGGGGGGTCCTACGAGCAGTACTTC; CDR3 protein: CASSVDGGSYEQYF
D gene: .; J gene: TRBJ2-7; clone size: once; V gene: TRBV7-9; CDR3 DNA: TGTGCCAGCAGCTTATCTTTGGGGGTGTACGAGCAGTACTTC; CDR3 protein: CASSLSLGVYEQYF
D gene: .; J gene: TRBJ2-7; clone size: .; V gene: TRBV15; CDR3 DNA: TGTGCCACCGGGGGATCGGCAGTCGACGAGCAGTACTTC; CDR3 protein: CATGGSAVDEQYF
D gene: TRBD1; J gene: TRBJ2-1; clone size: .; V gene: TRBV11-2; CDR3 DNA: TGTGCCAGCAGCCTGGGACAGGGGGGTTTAAATGAGCAGTTCTTC; CDR3 protein: CASSLGQGGLNEQFF
D gene: .; J gene: TRBJ2-1; clone size: .; V gene: TRBV30; CDR3 DNA: TGTGCCTGGAGTATAGATTACAATGAGCAGTTCTTC; CDR3 protein: CAWSIDYNEQFF
D gene: .; J gene: TRBJ2-3; clone size: .; V gene: TRBV18; CDR3 DNA: TGTGCCAGCTCACTTGCGCCCCCATCGGGCACAGATACGCAGTATTTT; CDR3 protein: CASSLAPPSGTDTQYF
D gene: .; J gene: TRBJ2-1; clone size: .; V gene: TRBV15; CDR3 DNA: TGTGCCACCAGCAGAGCTGGCAGGGGATTCTACAATGAGCAGTTCTTC; CDR3 protein: CATSRAGRGFYNEQFF
D gene: .; J gene: TRBJ2-7; clone size: .; V gene: TRBV7-8; CDR3 DNA: TGTGCCAGCAGCATTCCTGCTGCCGCGCCTCTGTACGAGCAGTACTTC; CDR3 protein: CASSIPAAAPLYEQYF
D gene: .; J gene: TRBJ2-7; clone size: .; V gene: TRBV10-3; CDR3 DNA: TGTGCCACCTCGACTAGTCTTTACGAGCAGTACTTC; CDR3 protein: CATSTSLYEQYF
D gene: .; J gene: TRBJ2-3; clone size: .; V gene: TRBV7-9; CDR3 DNA: TGTGCCAGCACACCGGGGGGCAAACTCACAGATACGCAGTATTTT; CDR3 protein: CASTPGGKLTDTQYF
D gene: TRBD2; J gene: TRBJ2-1; clone size: .; V gene: TRBV28; CDR3 DNA: TGTGCCAGCGTGGTAGCGGGAGGGAATGAGCAGTTCTTC; CDR3 protein: CASVVAGGNEQFF
D gene: .; J gene: TRBJ1-4; clone size: .; V gene: TRBV10-2; CDR3 DNA: TGCGCCAGCAGCGCGAGAGAAGGGGCCCGTGAAAAACTGTTTTTT; CDR3 protein: CASSAREGAREKLFF
D gene: .; J gene: TRBJ1-2; clone size: once; V gene: TRBV27; CDR3 DNA: TGTGCCAGCAGTGGCAACTTCAGGAGTGACTATGGCTACACCTTC; CDR3 protein: CASSGNFRSDYGYTF
D gene: .; J gene: TRBJ1-3; clone size: .; V gene: TRBV6-1; CDR3 DNA: TGTGCCAGCAGTGAAGCGTCCCAGGTCTTCACCATATATTTT; CDR3 protein: CASSEASQVFTIYF
D gene: TRBD1; J gene: TRBJ2-7; clone size: once; V gene: TRBV7-2; CDR3 DNA: TGTGCCAGCAGTTGGACAGGGAACTACGAGCAGTACTTC; CDR3 protein: CASSWTGNYEQYF
D gene: .; J gene: TRBJ2-2; clone size: .; V gene: TRBV11-2; CDR3 DNA: TGTGCCAGCAGCTTAGCAATGTGGTCAGCAGATAACACCGGGGAGCTGTTTTTT; CDR3 protein: CASSLAMWSADNTGELFF
D gene: .; J gene: TRBJ1-2; clone size: .; V gene: TRBV7-9; CDR3 DNA: TGTGCCAGCAGCGGCATCGGCACATCATATGGCTACACCTTC; CDR3 protein: CASSGIGTSYGYTF
D gene: .; J gene: TRBJ2-1; clone size: .; V gene: TRBV27; CDR3 DNA: TGTGCCAGCAGTTTAAGAGGGGCCCATGAGCAGTTCTTC; CDR3 protein: CASSLRGAHEQFF
D gene: .; J gene: TRBJ1-5; clone size: .; V gene: TRBV2; CDR3 DNA: TGTGCCAGCCGGTCTCGGGTGCTTCGAAATCAGCCCCAGCATTTT; CDR3 protein: CASRSRVLRNQPQHF
D gene: TRBD2; J gene: TRBJ2-7; clone size: .; V gene: TRBV28; CDR3 DNA: TGTGCCAGCAGTTTTATTCGGGAGGGCCCCTACGAGCAGTACTTC; CDR3 protein: CASSFIREGPYEQYF
D gene: .; J gene: TRBJ2-4; clone size: .; V gene: TRBV30; CDR3 DNA: TGTGCCTGGAGTGTACGAGGCCTAGCAAACATTCAGTACTTC; CDR3 protein: CAWSVRGLANIQYF
D gene: TRBD1; J gene: TRBJ1-5; clone size: .; V gene: TRBV7-9; CDR3 DNA: TGTGCCAGCAGCTTAGGGACAGGGGGTGGGGTACGGGATCAGCCCCAGCATTTT; CDR3 protein: CASSLGTGGGVRDQPQHF
D gene: .; J gene: TRBJ2-7; clone size: .; V gene: TRBV27; CDR3 DNA: TGTGCCAGCAGTTCGGGACCCTCCTACGAGCAGTACTTC; CDR3 protein: CASSSGPSYEQYF
D gene: .; J gene: TRBJ2-7; clone size: .; V gene: TRBV11-2; CDR3 DNA: TGTGCCAGCAGCTTAGTTCTCGACGTATACGAGCAGTACTTC; CDR3 protein: CASSLVLDVYEQYF
D gene: .; J gene: TRBJ2-3; clone size: .; V gene: TRBV6-5; CDR3 DNA: TGTGCCAGCAGTCCGATCAGCGGGACAGATACGCAGTATTTT; CDR3 protein: CASSPISGTDTQYF
D gene: .; J gene: TRBJ2-3; clone size: .; V gene: TRBV19; CDR3 DNA: TGTGCCAGTAGCAATACTCGTTGGACGATCGCAGATACGCAGTATTTT; CDR3 protein: CASSNTRWTIADTQYF
D gene: .; J gene: TRBJ2-7; clone size: .; V gene: TRBV5-6; CDR3 DNA: TGTGCCAGCAGCTTGGACCGGAGCTCCTACGAGCAGTACTTC; CDR3 protein: CASSLDRSSYEQYF
D gene: .; J gene: TRBJ1-5; clone size: .; V gene: TRBV19; CDR3 DNA: TGTGCCAGTAGCACAAGGATTAATAGCAATCAGCCCCAGCATTTT; CDR3 protein: CASSTRINSNQPQHF